What follows are 22 T cell receptor beta chains derived from one specimen sequenced in a study of T cells after posttransplantation cyclophosphamide. Profiling relied on immunoSEQ multiplex PCR, and the TCRdb table lists in-frame clones only, not all of them. The table lists approximately 34,000 clones, with no singletons. Sequenced input: PBMCs. All receptors come from a woman aged 50 to 60 in good health and a related stem cell transplant donor.

This clone was detected many times. The rearrangement links TRBV27 to TRBJ2-7; D not certain. Germline V lookup: CDR1 MNHEY, CDR2 SMNVEV (reference sequence). The CDR3 spans 15 residues. The ends were cut back, 1 base at V and 0 bases at J, with 10 bases in the middle. The CDR3 DNA reads TGTGCCAGCAGTTTATACAGACAAGGCTCCTACGAGCAGTACTTC. It encodes CASSLYRQGSYEQYF.

Ten or more counts support this clone. The V gene is TRBV12-3 or TRBV12-4, the J gene TRBJ1-2, with TRBD1 matching 8 bases. V lost 6 bases and J lost 2; bases outside the gene matches: 5. This CDR3 has 14 residues. The CDR3 reads CASRPGQANYGYTF. The CDR3 nucleotides read TGTGCCAGCAGGCCGGGACAGGCCAACTATGGCTACACCTTC.

This clone was observed many times. The chain couples TRBV14 to TRBJ2-1; D not resolved. The CDR3 totals 16 residues. The V and J ends lost 0 bases and 0 bases respectively, with 9 bases between them. CDR1 is SGHDN and CDR2 is FVKESK in the germline V gene. CDR3 loop: CASSQDRPSSYNEQFF. The CDR3 DNA reads TGTGCCAGCAGCCAAGATAGACCTAGCTCCTACAATGAGCAGTTCTTC. The full variable domain, in which reference TRBV14 and TRBJ2-1 provide the parts outside the CDR3, is EAGVTQFPSHSVIEKGQTVTLRCDPISGHDNLYWYRRVMGKEIKFLLHFVKESKQDESGMPNNRFLAERTGGTYSTLKVQPAELEDSGVYFCASSQDRPSSYNEQFFGPGTRLTVL.

This clone was picked up a small number of times. V gene TRBV7-6 combines with J gene TRBJ2-5; D may be TRBD1 (6 bases). Per germline, CDR1 SGHVS and CDR2 FNYEAQ. V shed 2 bases and J shed 2 bases, with 9 bases lying between them. The CDR3 contains 14 residues. The CDR3: CASSLMGQQETQYF. As DNA, the CDR3 is TGTGCCAGCAGCTTAATGGGACAACAAGAGACCCAGTACTTC.

This clone was observed many times. This chain joins TRBV5-1 and TRBJ2-3; tentative D call: TRBD1 (6 bases). V shed 4 bases and J shed 4 bases, with 7 bases lying between them. Germline loops: CDR1 SGHRS, CDR2 YFSETQ. This CDR3 region has 12 residues. CDR3 sequence reads: CASSHRADTQYF. CDR3 in DNA: TGCGCCAGCAGCCACAGGGCAGATACGCAGTATTTT. Full variable domain (rest looked up from reference TRBV5-1 and TRBJ2-3): KAGVTQTPRYLIKTRGQQVTLSCSPISGHRSVSWYQQTPGQGLQFLFEYFSETQRNKGNFPGRFSGRQFSNSRSEMNVSTLELGDSALYLCASSHRADTQYFGPGTRLTVL.

Ten or more counts support this clone. This chain links TRBV5-6 with TRBJ2-5; the match to TRBD1 covers 8 bases. The CDR3 extends over 14 amino acids. Germline-derived CDR1 and CDR2 are SGHDT and YYEEEE. The junction had 6 bases not matched to a gene; V was cut back by 4 bases and J by 4 bases. CDR3 residues: CASSKLTGAETQYF. The CDR3 nucleotides read TGTGCCAGCAGCAAGTTGACAGGGGCAGAGACCCAGTACTTC.

This clone was recorded at least ten times. The chain has TRBV18 and TRBJ1-5; 7 bases agree with TRBD1. Germline V CDR1 and CDR2: KGHSH, LQKENI. The CDR3 loop spans 14 amino acids. V lost 3 bases, J lost 4 bases, and 3 bases stayed unmatched. The CDR3 protein is CASSPTGRNQPQHF. The CDR3 DNA sequence: TGTGCCAGCTCACCGACAGGGAGGAATCAGCCCCAGCATTTT.

The sample holds many counts of this clone. The rearrangement joins TRBV19 to TRBJ2-7; 10 nucleotides match TRBD1. CDR1 LNHDA and CDR2 SQIVND come from the germline V gene (reference sequence). The ends lost 2 bases at V and 6 bases at J; junction bases unmatched: 7. CDR3 size: 15 residues. In DNA, the CDR3 is TGTGCCAGTAGTATAAAAGGGACAGGGGCTTCCGAGCAGTACTTC. Translating gives CASSIKGTGASEQYF.

At least ten counts were recorded for this clone. The rearrangement links TRBV28 to TRBJ2-1; 10 bases match TRBD2. V dropped 4 bases and J dropped 2; count of bases not matched to a gene: 8. Germline V CDR1 and CDR2: MDHEN, SYDVKM. The CDR3 spans 17 residues. DNA of the CDR3: TGTGCCAGCAGTTCCGAAGCGGGAGGGTTGCCCTACAATGAGCAGTTCTTC. It specifies CASSSEAGGLPYNEQFF.

There are a few counts of this clone. This sequence joins TRBV29-1 and TRBJ1-2; a possible D gene is TRBD1 (5 bases). Germline assignment: CDR1 SQVTM and CDR2 ANQGSEA. The V and J ends lost 4 bases and 3 bases respectively, with 18 bases between them. CDR3 size: 15 residues. Here the CDR3 DNA reads TGCAGCGTTGGGGGGGTAGTCCCACCCCACTATGGCTACACCTTC. Translation gives CSVGGVVPPHYGYTF.

J is TRBJ2-7 and V is TRBV30; 8 bases line up with TRBD1. The CDR3 contains 11 residues. With 7 bases clipped from V and 6 bases from J, the junction kept 5 bases outside the gene matches. Germline CDR1 and CDR2: GTSNPN and SVGIG (reference sequence). The CDR3 region is CAYGQGGEQYF. CDR3 in DNA: TGTGCCTACGGACAGGGTGGCGAGCAGTACTTC.

In its sample, this clone was seen many times. CDR3 DNA sequence: TGTGCCAGCAGCTTAGCAGGAGCGGGAGCTAATTATGAGCAGTTCTTC. Translation: CASSLAGAGANYEQFF. The chain couples TRBV7-2 to TRBJ2-1, with 8 nucleotides matching TRBD2. Looked up from germline, CDR1 is SGHTA and CDR2 is FQGNSA. The CDR3 consists of 16 residues. V was pared by 0 bases and J by 8 bases, with 9 bases of the junction left unmatched.

In its sample, this clone was seen a few times. The gene calls are TRBV9 and TRBJ1-1; D uncertain. The germline CDR1 and CDR2 sequences are SGDLS and YYNGEE. The CDR3 loop spans 13 amino acids. Deletions cut 0 bases from V and 1 base from J, with 4 bases between. The CDR3 DNA reads as TGTGCCAGCAGCGTAGAAGGGAACACTGAAGCTTTCTTT. Translating it yields CASSVEGNTEAFF.

This clone was observed at least ten times. The chain couples TRBV28 to TRBJ2-3, with TRBD2 matching 7 bases. CDR1 is MDHEN and CDR2 is SYDVKM in the germline V gene. J gave up 4 bases and V 7 bases, and 11 bases lay outside the gene matches. The CDR3 consists of 15 residues. The CDR3 DNA sequence: TGTGCCAGCACCTGGGGTAGCGGGCCAGCAGATACGCAGTATTTT. It yields the protein CASTWGSGPADTQYF.

This clone was detected many times. This rearrangement joins TRBV2 to TRBJ1-5; D may be TRBD1 (6 bases). Germline CDR1 reads SNHLY; CDR2 reads FYNNEI. The CDR3 covers 12 residues. V was cut by 9 bases and J by 6 bases, with 12 bases left in between. The CDR3: CASRDTLQPQHF. In DNA form, the CDR3 reads TGTGCCAGTCGGGACACCCTTCAGCCCCAGCATTTT.

Ten or more counts support this clone. In DNA, the CDR3 is TGTGCCAGCAGCCCCGCCGGACAGGGGTTGTACGAGCAGTACTTC. It codes for CASSPAGQGLYEQYF. The chain links TRBV5-5 to TRBJ2-7, with TRBD1 identical over 9 bases. CDR1 is SGHKS, CDR2 YYEKEE, per germline (reference sequence). CDR3 length: 15 residues. Trimming removed 4 bases from V and 4 bases from J; junction bases left unmatched: 9.

This clone was picked up a small number of times. The chain links TRBV9 to TRBJ2-2, with 10 bases identical to TRBD2. The CDR3 is 17 residues long. Trimming removed 4 bases from V and 4 bases from J; junction bases left unmatched: 10. Germline V gene data show CDR1 as SGDLS and CDR2 as YYNGEE. CDR3 bases: TGTGCCAGCAGCCAAGGGCTAGCGGGAGTGAGCACCGGGGAGCTGTTTTTT. Translation: CASSQGLAGVSTGELFF. The full variable domain, with the rest looked up from reference TRBV9 and TRBJ2-2, is DSGVTQTPKHLITATGQRVTLRCSPRSGDLSVYWYQQSLDQGLQFLIQYYNGEERAKGNILERFSAQQFPDLHSELNLSSLELGDSALYFCASSQGLAGVSTGELFFGEGSRLTVL.

At least ten counts were recorded for this clone. The rearrangement joins TRBV2 to TRBJ2-3, with D hard to call. The CDR3 length is 11 residues. The germline V gene encodes CDR1 SNHLY and CDR2 FYNNEI. The V end was cut by 6 bases, the J end by 4 bases, with 5 bases between. The CDR3 region has the DNA TGTGCCAGCAGCAGCGCAGATACGCAGTATTTT. Amino acids: CASSSADTQYF.

In this sample, this clone turned up many times. This chain connects TRBV6-5 to TRBJ1-1, with D unclear. Germline V gene lookup returns CDR1 MNHEY and CDR2 SVGAGI. This CDR3 is 13 amino acids long. The germline V and J ends were trimmed by 2 bases and 5 bases, with 9 bases remaining between them. CDR3 residues: CASSYVASTEAFF. In DNA form, the CDR3 reads TGTGCCAGCAGTTACGTAGCGTCAACTGAAGCTTTCTTT.

This clone was picked up many times. The chain combines TRBV12-3 or TRBV12-4 with TRBJ1-1; D is uncertain. The CDR3 consists of 17 residues. V was trimmed by 1 base and J by 4 bases, leaving 19 bases between them. The CDR3 region is CASSLVHIHNGGTEAFF. The CDR3 DNA reads as TGTGCCAGCAGTTTAGTCCACATCCATAACGGCGGCACTGAAGCTTTCTTT.

This clone was recorded at least ten times. V and J are TRBV4-3 and TRBJ2-1, with 9 bases that match TRBD2. This CDR3 has 17 residues. The V gene's germline CDR1 is LGHNA and CDR2 YSLEER. With V trimmed by 0 bases and J by 2 bases, 5 bases remained unmatched. The CDR3 DNA sequence: TGCGCCAGCAGCCAAGAAGTAGCGGGGGCCGCCTACAATGAGCAGTTCTTC. Protein product: CASSQEVAGAAYNEQFF.

This chain links TRBV11-2 with TRBJ1-2, with 7 bases fitting TRBD1. CDR3 length: 14 amino acids. Trimming removed 2 bases from V and 3 bases from J; junction bases left unmatched: 3. CDR1 is SGHAT, CDR2 FQNNGV, per germline. The CDR3 sequence: CASSLTGADYGYTF. The CDR3 DNA reads as TGTGCCAGCAGCTTAACAGGGGCGGACTATGGCTACACCTTC. Variable domain in full (rest from reference TRBV11-2 and TRBJ1-2): EAGVAQSPRYKIIEKRQSVAFWCNPISGHATLYWYQQILGQGPKLLIQFQNNGVVDDSQLPKDRFSAERLKGVDSTLKIQPAKLEDSAVYLCASSLTGADYGYTFGSGTRLTVV.